A single sample is the source of the 27 T cell receptor beta chains below, sequenced in a study of OX40 agonist ivuxolimab in advanced cancers. Some clones are missing from TCRdb's copy, which holds only in-frame ones; the method was immunoSEQ multiplex PCR. The table has roughly 56,000 clones, 80% to 85% seen once. The material was CD4+ or CD8+ T cells sorted from blood, obtained in a trial of the OX40 agonist ivuxolimab. The receptors derive from an adult with an advanced solid tumor such as melanoma, head and neck, liver or kidney cancer.

This chain joins TRBV11-1 and TRBJ2-3; 11 bases match TRBD2. The CDR3 is 14 amino acids. Losses at the gene ends were 3 bases for V and 6 bases for J; bases not matched to a gene: 2. Germline V gene data show CDR1 as SGHAT and CDR2 as FQDESV (reference sequence). The CDR3 is CASSLRTSGDTQYF. As DNA, the CDR3 is TGTGCCAGCAGCTTGAGGACTAGCGGGGATACGCAGTATTTT.

The chain links TRBV11-3 to TRBJ2-2; D not resolved. Germline V gene data show CDR1 as SGHNT and CDR2 as YENEEA. This CDR3 contains 12 residues. V lost 6 bases, J lost 1 base, and 3 bases lay in between. The CDR3 coding sequence is TGTGCCAGCAGTCAGAACACCGGGGAGCTGTTTTTT. This sequence encodes CASSQNTGELFF.

This chain uses TRBV6-5 with TRBJ1-2; 7 nucleotides line up with TRBD1. V lost 5 bases and J lost 0; bases outside the gene matches: 0. This CDR3 spans 13 amino acids. CDR1 and CDR2 (germline): MNHEY, SVGAGI. The CDR3 DNA follows: TGTGCCAGCAGTGACAGGGCTAACTATGGCTACACCTTC. Translation gives CASSDRANYGYTF.

V and J are TRBV13 and TRBJ2-3; tentatively, D is TRBD1 (7 bases). CDR1 is PRHDT and CDR2 is FYEKMQ in the germline V gene (reference sequence). Trimming removed 5 bases from V and 1 base from J, with 16 bases in between. The CDR3 consists of 16 residues. DNA of the CDR3: TGTGCCAGCAGCCTGTACAGGGGAGGAGGCACAGATACGCAGTATTTT. Translated, it gives CASSLYRGGGTDTQYF.

The V call is TRBV5-5, the J call TRBJ1-6, with TRBD1 as a possible D gene (5 bases). Trimming removed 5 bases from V and 1 base from J, with 7 bases in between. This CDR3 is built from 14 residues. CDR1 SGHKS and CDR2 YYEKEE come from the germline V gene (reference sequence). CDR3 in DNA: TGTGCCAGCAGTTGGGGGTCCTATAATTCACCCCTCCACTTT. Translated, it gives CASSWGSYNSPLHF.

The CDR3 reads CASSLVLAGLGYTF. The CDR3 region has the DNA TGTGCCAGCAGTTTGGTTCTAGCCGGCCTTGGCTACACCTTC. The rearrangement joins TRBV28 to TRBJ1-2; D unresolved. Looked up from germline, CDR1 is MDHEN and CDR2 is SYDVKM. V gave up 3 bases and J gave up 7 bases, with 15 bases separating them. The CDR3 consists of 14 residues.

This clone has more than one count but fewer than ten. The V call is TRBV6-5, the J call TRBJ1-5, with D unclear. Trimming shortened V by 6 bases and J by 2 bases, and 8 bases separated the two germline ends. CDR1 is MNHEY and CDR2 is SVGAGI in the germline V gene. The CDR3 runs to 13 residues. The CDR3 here is CASSYNGNQPQHF. DNA of the CDR3: TGTGCCAGCAGCTATAACGGCAATCAGCCCCAGCATTTT.

The chain links TRBV6-1 to TRBJ1-6, with TRBD1 identical over 7 bases. Germline CDR1 MNHNS, CDR2 SASEGT. This CDR3 has 15 residues. The V gene end was trimmed by 10 bases and the J gene end by 10 bases; junction bases not matched to a gene: 16. CDR3 nucleotide sequence: TGTGCCACCGCCAGCGTCCAGGGGGTGGAATCACCCCTCCACTTT. Translation gives CATASVQGVESPLHF.

The chain carries TRBV5-1 and TRBJ2-5; maybe TRBD1 (6 bases). Germline V lookup: CDR1 SGHRS, CDR2 YFSETQ. Trimming left V 4 bases short and J 5 bases short, with 18 bases between. There are 15 residues in the CDR3. In DNA form, the CDR3 reads TGCGCCAGCAGCCTCACAGGGCCCTCGGACGAGACCCAGTACTTC. As protein: CASSLTGPSDETQYF. Looking up the rest from reference TRBV5-1 and TRBJ2-5 gives the full variable domain: KAGVTQTPRYLIKTRGQQVTLSCSPISGHRSVSWYQQTPGQGLQFLFEYFSETQRNKGNFPGRFSGRQFSNSRSEMNVSTLELGDSALYLCASSLTGPSDETQYFGPGTRLLVL.

The chain uses TRBV7-9 and TRBJ2-2, with 8 bases matching TRBD2. This CDR3 is 17 amino acids long. CDR1 is SEHNR and CDR2 is FQNEAQ in the germline V gene (reference sequence). V trimming: 8 bases; J trimming: 4 bases; junction bases outside the gene matches: 15. This CDR3 reads CASAGGATPLTTGELFF. The DNA of the CDR3 is TGTGCCAGCGCCGGGGGGGCGACTCCACTTACCACCGGGGAGCTGTTTTTT.

The chain carries TRBV7-2 and TRBJ2-7; perhaps D is TRBD1 or TRBD2 (5 bases each). Trimming removed 2 bases at V and 3 bases at J, with 8 bases between. Germline assignment: CDR1 SGHTA and CDR2 FQGNSA. The CDR3 spans 13 residues. CDR3 DNA sequence: TGTGCCAGCAGCTTACCGGGGCTCTACGAGCAGTACTTC. Translating it yields CASSLPGLYEQYF.

The CDR3 nucleotides read TGTGCCACTGCCTTCCCCGGGACAGCGGGAAACACCATATATTTT. Translation gives CATAFPGTAGNTIYF. This rearrangement joins TRBV10-3 to TRBJ1-3; 7 nucleotides line up with TRBD1. Losses at the gene ends were 10 bases for V and 4 bases for J; bases not matched to a gene: 13. CDR1 is ENHRY, CDR2 SYGVKD, per germline. The CDR3 has 15 amino acids.

The chain joins TRBV4-3 to TRBJ2-7; D gene ambiguous. The V end lost 4 bases, the J end lost 6 bases, and 16 bases lay between the germline ends. This CDR3 has 14 amino acids. In germline, CDR1 is LGHNA, CDR2 YSLEER. Here the CDR3 reads CASSPSLTRPEQYF. CDR3 sequence (DNA): TGCGCCAGCAGCCCCAGTCTGACAAGGCCCGAGCAGTACTTC.

The chain employs TRBV5-8 and TRBJ1-3, with D unresolved. Trimming left V 4 bases short and J 3 bases short, with 17 bases between. CDR3 length: 16 amino acids. Germline lookup yields CDR1 SGHTS and CDR2 YDEGEE. Here the CDR3 DNA reads TGTGCCAGCAGCAGAATACCGGGGATAGGTGGAAACACCATATATTTT. Amino acid sequence: CASSRIPGIGGNTIYF.

This clone is deemed medium-sized (0.01 to 0.1%). The V call is TRBV4-3, the J call TRBJ1-3; D is perhaps TRBD1 (6 bases). Per germline, CDR1 LGHNA and CDR2 YSLEER. V dropped 4 bases and J dropped 3 bases, with 10 bases sitting between them. This CDR3 is 14 amino acids long. CDR3 in DNA: TGCGCCAGCAGCCTAGGGGGAAGTGGAAACACCATATATTTT. Translation gives CASSLGGSGNTIYF.

The V call is TRBV7-3, the J call TRBJ2-3; D is possibly TRBD2 (7 bases). Between the trimmed V and J ends, which lost 4 bases and 4 bases, there was a span of 15 bases. The germline gives CDR1 SGHTA, CDR2 FQGTGA. The CDR3 spans 15 residues. The CDR3, as DNA: TGTGCCAGCAGCTCTAAGGGGGGGCGCGCAGATACGCAGTATTTT. Amino acids: CASSSKGGRADTQYF.

V gene TRBV28 combines with J gene TRBJ1-4; D gene uncertain. This CDR3 has 16 amino acids. V shed 4 bases and J shed 2 bases, with 14 bases lying between them. Germline V gene data show CDR1 as MDHEN and CDR2 as SYDVKM. This chain's CDR3 is CASSSGGVGTNEKLFF. DNA for the CDR3: TGTGCCAGCAGTTCAGGCGGGGTCGGCACTAATGAAAAACTGTTTTTT.

The chain carries TRBV2 and TRBJ1-1; D call uncertain. This CDR3 contains 14 residues. The V gene's germline CDR1 is SNHLY and CDR2 FYNNEI. V gave up 2 bases and J gave up 7 bases, with 14 bases separating them. CDR3: CASSEQRGKYEAFF. As DNA, the CDR3 is TGTGCCAGCAGTGAACAAAGAGGGAAATATGAAGCTTTCTTT.

This chain uses TRBV5-1 with TRBJ2-1, with 10 bases lining up with TRBD2. CDR1 SGHRS and CDR2 YFSETQ come from the germline V gene. With 7 bases clipped from V and 9 bases from J, the junction kept 4 bases outside the gene matches. This CDR3 comprises 12 residues. This CDR3 is CASRASGSEQFF. The DNA for the CDR3 is TGCGCCAGCCGGGCTAGCGGGAGTGAGCAGTTCTTC.

Only a few counts were recorded for this clone. V is TRBV28 and J is TRBJ1-1, with unresolved D. Germline CDR1 is MDHEN and CDR2 is SYDVKM. V was trimmed by 5 bases and J by 3 bases, leaving 7 bases between them. The CDR3 is made up of 12 amino acids. CDR3 sequence: CASSGLYTEAFF. The CDR3 region has the DNA TGTGCCAGCAGTGGACTTTACACTGAAGCTTTCTTT.

The chain is built from TRBV5-4 and TRBJ2-5; D possibly uses TRBD1 or TRBD2 (5 bases each). Germline V gene sequence: CDR1 SGHNT, CDR2 YYREEE (reference sequence). CDR3 length: 14 residues. V lost 8 bases, J lost 2 bases, and 16 bases lay in between. Here the CDR3 reads CASSPGTGQETQYF. CDR3 nucleotide sequence: TGTGCCAGTTCCCCCGGGACCGGACAAGAGACCCAGTACTTC.

The CDR3 spells CASSLNHGSGANVLTF. CDR3 nucleotide sequence: TGTGCCAGCAGCTTAAATCACGGCTCTGGGGCCAACGTCCTGACTTTC. This rearrangement joins TRBV7-3 to TRBJ2-6; no firm D call. CDR1 and CDR2 from the germline V gene are SGHTA and FQGTGA. The V and J ends lost 1 base and 0 bases respectively, with 7 bases between them. The CDR3 contains 16 residues.

The chain has TRBV5-1 and TRBJ1-2, with 7 bases aligning to TRBD1. The CDR3 length is 13 residues. Germline V gene data show CDR1 as SGHRS and CDR2 as YFSETQ. J gave up 8 bases and V 4 bases, and 8 bases lay outside the gene matches. CDR3 sequence (DNA): TGCGCCAGCAGCCTAGGACAGGAGAGGGGCTACACCTTC. It codes for CASSLGQERGYTF.

The CDR3 bases are TGTGCCAGCAGCTCGGCCCCGTATGGAAACACCATATATTTT. It codes for CASSSAPYGNTIYF. The chain combines TRBV5-4 with TRBJ1-3, with D hard to call. CDR3 size: 14 residues. Germline V lookup: CDR1 SGHNT, CDR2 YYREEE (reference sequence). The V end was cut by 3 bases, the J end by 3 bases, with 10 bases between.

The chain links TRBV18 to TRBJ2-1; D uncertain. Germline lookup yields CDR1 KGHSH and CDR2 LQKENI. This CDR3 comprises 13 residues. Trimming stripped 3 bases from V and 4 bases from J, with 7 bases between. The CDR3: CASSPRGYNEQFF. CDR3 sequence (DNA): TGTGCCAGCTCACCTCGAGGTTACAATGAGCAGTTCTTC.

The V and J genes are TRBV25-1 and TRBJ2-3; TRBD2 might be the D (6 bases). The germline V and J ends were trimmed by 4 bases and 3 bases, with 14 bases remaining between them. The CDR3 is made up of 15 amino acids. Germline CDR1 MGHDK, CDR2 SYGVNS. The CDR3 spells CASSGGGGSTDTQYF. The CDR3 nucleotides read TGTGCCAGCAGTGGAGGTGGGGGGTCAACAGATACGCAGTATTTT. Full variable domain (remainder filled in from reference TRBV25-1 and TRBJ2-3): EADIYQTPRYLVIGTGKKITLECSQTMGHDKMYWYQQDPGMELHLIHYSYGVNSTEKGDLSSESTVSRIRTEHFPLTLESARPSHTSQYLCASSGGGGSTDTQYFGPGTRLTVL.

The chain combines TRBV11-1 with TRBJ1-2; D uncertain. Trimming pared 3 bases from V and 7 bases from J, leaving 18 bases between. From germline, CDR1 is SGHAT and CDR2 FQDESV (reference sequence). The CDR3 has 15 residues. This CDR3 is CASSLTTGSWSGYTF. The CDR3 nucleotides are TGTGCCAGCAGCTTGACCACGGGATCGTGGAGTGGCTACACCTTC.